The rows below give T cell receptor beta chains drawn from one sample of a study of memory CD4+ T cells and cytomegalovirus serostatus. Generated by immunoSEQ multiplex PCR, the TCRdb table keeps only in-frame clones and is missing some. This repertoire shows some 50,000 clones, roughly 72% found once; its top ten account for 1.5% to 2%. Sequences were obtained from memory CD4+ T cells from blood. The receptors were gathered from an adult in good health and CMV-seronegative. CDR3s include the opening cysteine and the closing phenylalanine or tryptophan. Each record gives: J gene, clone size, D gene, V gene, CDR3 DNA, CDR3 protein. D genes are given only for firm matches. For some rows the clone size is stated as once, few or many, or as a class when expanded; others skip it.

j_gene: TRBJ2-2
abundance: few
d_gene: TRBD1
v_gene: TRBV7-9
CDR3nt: TGTGCCAGCAGCTCCCGGACAGGGATTTCCGGGGAGCTGTTTTTT
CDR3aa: CASSSRTGISGELFF

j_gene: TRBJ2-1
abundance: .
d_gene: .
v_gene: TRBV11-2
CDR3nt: TGTGCCAGCAGTTCTTGGGCCGCCAGCTCCTACAATGAGCAGTTCTTC
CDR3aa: CASSSWAASSYNEQFF

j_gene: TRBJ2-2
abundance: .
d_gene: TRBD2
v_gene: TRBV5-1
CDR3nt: TGCGCCAGCAGCTTGGTAGCGGGGGAGTTCACCGGGGAGCTGTTTTTT
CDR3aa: CASSLVAGEFTGELFF

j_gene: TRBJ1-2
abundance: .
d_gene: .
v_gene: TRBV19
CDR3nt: TGTGCCAGTAGTATAGTTCAGGGGATGCATGGCTACACCTTC
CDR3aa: CASSIVQGMHGYTF

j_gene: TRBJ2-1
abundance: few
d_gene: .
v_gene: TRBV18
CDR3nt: TGTGCCAGCTCAGGAGTTAGCGGAAGGGGATCCAATGAGCAGTTCTTC
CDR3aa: CASSGVSGRGSNEQFF

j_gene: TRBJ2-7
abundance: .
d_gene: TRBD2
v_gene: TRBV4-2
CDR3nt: TGTGCCAGCAGCCATAGAGGGACTAGCGGGTTAACAGAGCAGTACTTC
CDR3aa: CASSHRGTSGLTEQYF

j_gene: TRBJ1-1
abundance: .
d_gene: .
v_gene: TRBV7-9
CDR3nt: TGTGCCAGCAGCTTAGGAGGGGGGAACACTGAAGCTTTCTTT
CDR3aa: CASSLGGGNTEAFF

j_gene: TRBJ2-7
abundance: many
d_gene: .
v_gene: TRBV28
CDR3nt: TGTGCCAGCAGTTCCCGGGCCTTGCCGTATTACGAGCAGTACTTC
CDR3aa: CASSSRALPYYEQYF

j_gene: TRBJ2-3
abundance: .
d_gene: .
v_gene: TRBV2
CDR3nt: TGTGCCAGCAGTGACCCTTACAGGATCACAGATACGCAGTATTTT
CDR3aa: CASSDPYRITDTQYF

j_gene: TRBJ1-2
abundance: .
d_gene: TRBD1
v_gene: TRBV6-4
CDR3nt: TGTGCCAGCAGCACCGGGACAGGGGCTTACTACACCTTC
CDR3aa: CASSTGTGAYYTF

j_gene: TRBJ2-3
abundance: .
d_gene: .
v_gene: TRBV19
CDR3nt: TGTGCCAGTAGTACCCCACAGGGAGGTAGCACAGATACGCAGTATTTT
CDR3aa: CASSTPQGGSTDTQYF

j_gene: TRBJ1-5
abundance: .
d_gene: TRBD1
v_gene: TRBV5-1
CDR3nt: TGCGCCAGCAGCTTACCGGGACAGAATCAGCCCCAGCATTTT
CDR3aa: CASSLPGQNQPQHF

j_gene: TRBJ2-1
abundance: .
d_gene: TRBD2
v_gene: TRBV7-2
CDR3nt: TGTGCCAGCAGCCACCTCCCGCGGGGGGGAAGCAATGAGCAGTTCTTC
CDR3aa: CASSHLPRGGSNEQFF

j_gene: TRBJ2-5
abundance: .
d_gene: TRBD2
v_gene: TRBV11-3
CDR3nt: TGTGCCAGCAGCTTAAACGGGGGGGCCCAAGAGACCCAGTACTTC
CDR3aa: CASSLNGGAQETQYF

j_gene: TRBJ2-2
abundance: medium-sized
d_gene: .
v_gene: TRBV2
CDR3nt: TGTGCCAGCAGTAGGCAGAGTACCACCGGGGAGCTGTTTTTT
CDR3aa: CASSRQSTTGELFF